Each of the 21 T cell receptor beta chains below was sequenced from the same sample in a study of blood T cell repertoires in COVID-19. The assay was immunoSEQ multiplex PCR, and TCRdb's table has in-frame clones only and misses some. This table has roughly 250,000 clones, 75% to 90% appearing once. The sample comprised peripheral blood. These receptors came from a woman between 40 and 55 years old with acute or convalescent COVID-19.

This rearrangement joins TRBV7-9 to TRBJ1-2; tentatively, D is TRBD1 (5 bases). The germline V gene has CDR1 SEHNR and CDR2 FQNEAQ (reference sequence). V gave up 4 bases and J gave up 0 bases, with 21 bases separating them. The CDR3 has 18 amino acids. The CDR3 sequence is CASSSHPDQGLPNYGYTF. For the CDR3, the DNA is TGTGCCAGCAGCTCGCACCCCGACCAGGGACTTCCTAACTATGGCTACACCTTC.

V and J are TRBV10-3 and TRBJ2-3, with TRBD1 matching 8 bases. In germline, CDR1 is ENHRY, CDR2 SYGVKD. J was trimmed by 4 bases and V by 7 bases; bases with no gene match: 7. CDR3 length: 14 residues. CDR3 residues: CAINLSTGADTQYF. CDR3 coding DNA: TGTGCCATCAACCTATCGACAGGGGCAGATACGCAGTATTTT.

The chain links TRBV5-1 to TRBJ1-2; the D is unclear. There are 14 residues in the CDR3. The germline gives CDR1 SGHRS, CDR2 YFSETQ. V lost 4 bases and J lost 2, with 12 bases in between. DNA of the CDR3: TGCGCCAGCAGCCCAACGACAACAAACTATGGCTACACCTTC. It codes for CASSPTTTNYGYTF.

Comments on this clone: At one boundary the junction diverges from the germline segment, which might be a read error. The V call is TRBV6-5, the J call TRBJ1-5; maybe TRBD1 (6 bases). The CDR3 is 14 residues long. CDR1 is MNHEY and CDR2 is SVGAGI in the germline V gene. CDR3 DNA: TGTGCCAGCAGTAACTCAGGGGGCAATCAGCCCCAGCATTTT. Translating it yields CASSNSGGNQPQHF.

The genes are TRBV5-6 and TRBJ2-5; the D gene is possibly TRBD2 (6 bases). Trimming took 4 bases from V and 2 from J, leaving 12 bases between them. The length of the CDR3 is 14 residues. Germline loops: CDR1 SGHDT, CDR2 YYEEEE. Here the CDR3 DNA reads TGTGCCAGCAGCCCCGGGACTTTACAAGAGACCCAGTACTTC. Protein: CASSPGTLQETQYF.

The CDR3 sequence: CASRPDRGQYGYTF. CDR3 nucleotide sequence: TGTGCCAGCAGACCGGACAGGGGGCAATATGGCTACACCTTC. The chain couples TRBV6-5 to TRBJ1-2, with 11 bases fitting TRBD1. Germline CDR1 reads MNHEY; CDR2 reads SVGAGI. The length of the CDR3 is 14 residues. V lost 6 bases to trimming and J lost 5 bases; unmatched junction nucleotides: 5.

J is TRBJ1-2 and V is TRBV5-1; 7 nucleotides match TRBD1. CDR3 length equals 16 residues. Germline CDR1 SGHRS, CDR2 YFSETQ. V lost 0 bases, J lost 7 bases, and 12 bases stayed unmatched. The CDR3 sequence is CASSLVPGTDSPGYTF. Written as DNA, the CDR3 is TGCGCCAGCAGCTTGGTACCCGGGACAGATTCTCCTGGCTACACCTTC.

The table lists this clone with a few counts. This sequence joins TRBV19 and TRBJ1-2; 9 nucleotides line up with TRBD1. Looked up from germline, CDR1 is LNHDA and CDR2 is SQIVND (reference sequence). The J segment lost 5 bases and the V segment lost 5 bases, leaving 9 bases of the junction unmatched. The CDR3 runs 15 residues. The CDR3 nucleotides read TGTGCCAGTAGTCGGACAGGGGAAGGAAGTTATGGCTACACCTTC. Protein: CASSRTGEGSYGYTF.

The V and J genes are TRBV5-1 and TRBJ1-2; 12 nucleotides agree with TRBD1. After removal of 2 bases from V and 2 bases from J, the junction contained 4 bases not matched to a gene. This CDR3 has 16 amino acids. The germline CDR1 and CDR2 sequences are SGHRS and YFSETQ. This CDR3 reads CASSFGDRGPNYGYTF. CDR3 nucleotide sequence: TGCGCCAGCAGCTTTGGGGACAGGGGGCCCAACTATGGCTACACCTTC. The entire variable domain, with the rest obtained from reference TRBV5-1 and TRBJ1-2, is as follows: KAGVTQTPRYLIKTRGQQVTLSCSPISGHRSVSWYQQTPGQGLQFLFEYFSETQRNKGNFPGRFSGRQFSNSRSEMNVSTLELGDSALYLCASSFGDRGPNYGYTFGSGTRLTVV.

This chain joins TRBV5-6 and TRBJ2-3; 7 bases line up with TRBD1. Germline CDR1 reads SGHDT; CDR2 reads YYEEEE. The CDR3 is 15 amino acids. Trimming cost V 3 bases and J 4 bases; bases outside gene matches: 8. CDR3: CASSWGQKTSDTQYF. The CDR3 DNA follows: TGTGCCAGCAGCTGGGGACAGAAAACATCAGATACGCAGTATTTT. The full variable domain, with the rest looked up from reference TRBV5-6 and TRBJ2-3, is DAGVTQSPTHLIKTRGQQVTLRCSPKSGHDTVSWYQQALGQGPQFIFQYYEEEERQRGNFPDRFSGHQFPNYSSELNVNALLLGDSALYLCASSWGQKTSDTQYFGPGTRLTVL.

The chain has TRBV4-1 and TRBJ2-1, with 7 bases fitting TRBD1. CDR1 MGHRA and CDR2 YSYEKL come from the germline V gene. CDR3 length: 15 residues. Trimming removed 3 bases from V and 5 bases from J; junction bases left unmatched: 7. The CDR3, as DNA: TGCGCCAGCAGCCACCCGGGACAGATAAACAATGAGCAGTTCTTC. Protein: CASSHPGQINNEQFF.

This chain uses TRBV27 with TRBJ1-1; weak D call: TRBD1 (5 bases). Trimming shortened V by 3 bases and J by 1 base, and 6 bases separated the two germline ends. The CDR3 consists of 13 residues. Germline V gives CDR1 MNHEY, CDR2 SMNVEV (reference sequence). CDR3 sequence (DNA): TGTGCCAGCAGTTTGGGGCAGAACACTGAAGCTTTCTTT. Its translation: CASSLGQNTEAFF.

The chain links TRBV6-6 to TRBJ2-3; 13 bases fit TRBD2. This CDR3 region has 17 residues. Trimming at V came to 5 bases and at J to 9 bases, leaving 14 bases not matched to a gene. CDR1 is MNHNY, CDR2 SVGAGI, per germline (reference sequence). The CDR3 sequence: CASSPGRLAGGGDTQYF. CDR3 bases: TGTGCCAGCAGTCCCGGAAGACTAGCGGGGGGAGGGGACACGCAGTATTTT.

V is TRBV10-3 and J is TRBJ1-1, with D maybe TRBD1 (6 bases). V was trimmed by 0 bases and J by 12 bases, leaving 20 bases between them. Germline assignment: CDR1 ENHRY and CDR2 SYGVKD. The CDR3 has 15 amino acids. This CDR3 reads CAISESVQGFAESFF. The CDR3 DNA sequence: TGTGCCATCAGTGAGTCTGTACAGGGCTTCGCAGAGTCTTTCTTT.

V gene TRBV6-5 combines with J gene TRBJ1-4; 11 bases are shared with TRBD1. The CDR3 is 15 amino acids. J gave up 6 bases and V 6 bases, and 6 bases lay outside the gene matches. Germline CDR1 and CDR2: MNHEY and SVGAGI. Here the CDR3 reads CASRDRGLEHEKLFF. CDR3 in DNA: TGTGCCAGCAGGGACAGGGGGCTCGAGCATGAAAAACTGTTTTTT.

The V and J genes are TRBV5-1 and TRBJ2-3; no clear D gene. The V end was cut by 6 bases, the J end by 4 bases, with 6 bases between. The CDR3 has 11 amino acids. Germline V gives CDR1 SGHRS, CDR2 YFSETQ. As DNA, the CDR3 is TGCGCCAGCAATGAGGCAGATACGCAGTATTTT. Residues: CASNEADTQYF.

CDR3 nucleotides: TGTGCCAGTAGTATCCCGGGACAGGGGTCCGATGAGCAGTTCTTC. Its protein is CASSIPGQGSDEQFF. V gene TRBV19 combines with J gene TRBJ2-1; 10 bases fit TRBD1. The germline V gene encodes CDR1 LNHDA and CDR2 SQIVND (reference sequence). This CDR3 has 15 amino acids. V lost 3 bases, J lost 8 bases, and 7 bases stayed unmatched.

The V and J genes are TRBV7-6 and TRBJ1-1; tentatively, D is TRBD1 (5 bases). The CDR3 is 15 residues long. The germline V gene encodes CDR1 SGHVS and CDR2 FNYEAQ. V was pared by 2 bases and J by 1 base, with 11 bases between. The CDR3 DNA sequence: TGTGCCAGCAGCTTAACTCCAGGGCGGAACACTGAAGCTTTCTTT. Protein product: CASSLTPGRNTEAFF.

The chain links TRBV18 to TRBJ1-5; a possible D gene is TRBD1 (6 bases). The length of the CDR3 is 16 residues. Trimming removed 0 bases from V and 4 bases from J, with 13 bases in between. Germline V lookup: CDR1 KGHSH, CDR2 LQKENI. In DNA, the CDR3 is TGTGCCAGCTCACCACCGGGGGGGCAGGTGAATCAGCCCCAGCATTTT. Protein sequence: CASSPPGGQVNQPQHF. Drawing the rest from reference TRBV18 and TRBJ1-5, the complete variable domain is NAGVMQNPRHLVRRRGQEARLRCSPMKGHSHVYWYRQLPEEGLKFMVYLQKENIIDESGMPKERFSAEFPKEGPSILRIQQVVRGDSAAYFCASSPPGGQVNQPQHFGDGTRLSIL.

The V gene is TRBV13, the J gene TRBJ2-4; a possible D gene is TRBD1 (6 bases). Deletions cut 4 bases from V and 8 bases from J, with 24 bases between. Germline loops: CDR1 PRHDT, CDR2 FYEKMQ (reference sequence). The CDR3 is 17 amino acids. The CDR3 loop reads CASSSRTGTTAMDIQYF. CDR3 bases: TGTGCCAGCAGCTCCCGGACCGGGACAACGGCGATGGACATTCAGTACTTC.

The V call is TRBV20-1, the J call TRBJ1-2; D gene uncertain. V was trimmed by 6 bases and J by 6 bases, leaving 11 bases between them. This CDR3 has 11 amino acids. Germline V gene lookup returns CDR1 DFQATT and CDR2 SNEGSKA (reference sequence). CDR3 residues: CSAVPGNGYTF. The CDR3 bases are TGCAGTGCCGTACCGGGGAATGGCTACACCTTC.